The 9 T cell receptor beta chains in this list originate from one sample, sequenced in a study of T cell responses to AZD1222 COVID-19 vaccine. The table came from immunoSEQ multiplex PCR; TCRdb's copy has only in-frame clones and leaves some out. This repertoire shows 130,000 or so clones, roughly 85% found once; its top ten account for 7.9%. Here the sequenced sample was peripheral blood, taken 28 days after the second dose of the MenACWY control vaccine. These receptors were taken from an adult who received the MenACWY meningococcal vaccine as a control.

This clone was seen once. This chain connects TRBV24-1 to TRBJ2-5; 10 bases are a match to TRBD1. The CDR3 covers 16 residues. The V gene end was trimmed by 1 base and the J gene end by 4 bases; junction bases not matched to a gene: 5. Germline V CDR1 and CDR2: KGHDR, SFDVKD. In DNA, the CDR3 is TGTGCCACCAGTGATTTCGGGACAGGGGCTCGAGAGACCCAGTACTTC. Residues: CATSDFGTGARETQYF.

The rearrangement uses TRBV5-5 and TRBJ1-1, with 11 bases fitting TRBD1. Germline lookup yields CDR1 SGHKS and CDR2 YYEKEE (reference sequence). The length of the CDR3 is 15 residues. J gave up 9 bases and V 3 bases, and 10 bases lay outside the gene matches. CDR3 nucleotide sequence: TGTGCCAGCAGCTCATTGTCCTGGGACAGGGGGAAAGCTTTCTTT. Translated: CASSSLSWDRGKAFF.

The chain has TRBV19 and TRBJ1-5; D is unclear. The germline V and J ends were trimmed by 7 bases and 0 bases, with 19 bases remaining between them. The CDR3 contains 17 residues. Germline CDR1 LNHDA, CDR2 SQIVND (reference sequence). The CDR3 nucleotides are TGTGCCAGTATTGCCACCGGACTTGCGTATAGCAATCAGCCCCAGCATTTT. It encodes CASIATGLAYSNQPQHF.

V and J are TRBV19 and TRBJ2-4; TRBD2 is a possible D gene (6 bases). Trimming took off 1 base at V and 7 bases at J, with 14 bases between the two ends. Germline CDR1 reads LNHDA; CDR2 reads SQIVND (reference sequence). The CDR3 sequence is 15 residues long. CDR3: CASSIGSLGRNIQYF. The CDR3 nucleotides read TGTGCCAGTAGTATAGGTAGCCTAGGGAGGAACATTCAGTACTTC.

The J gene is TRBJ2-4, the V gene TRBV2, with D possibly matching TRBD1 (7 bases). Trimming took off 7 bases at V and 7 bases at J, with 11 bases between the two ends. Germline V CDR1 and CDR2: SNHLY, FYNNEI. The CDR3 covers 12 residues. CDR3 in amino acids: CASTAGQNIQYF. The CDR3 coding sequence is TGTGCCAGCACCGCGGGACAGAACATTCAGTACTTC. Combining the CDR3 with reference TRBV2 and TRBJ2-4 gives the whole variable domain EPEVTQTPSHQVTQMGQEVILRCVPISNHLYFYWYRQILGQKVEFLVSFYNNEISEKSEIFDDQFSVERPDGSNFTLKIRSTKLEDSAMYFCASTAGQNIQYFGAGTRLSVL.

This rearrangement joins TRBV28 to TRBJ1-3, with D maybe TRBD1 (5 bases). Germline-derived CDR1 and CDR2 are MDHEN and SYDVKM. Trimming removed 10 bases at V and 0 bases at J, with 19 bases between. The CDR3 is made up of 16 amino acids. CDR3 nucleotides: TGTGCCACCCTGCGTGTAGGGGCTCCCTCTGGAAACACCATATATTTT. Protein: CATLRVGAPSGNTIYF.

This clone was recorded only once. This rearrangement joins TRBV18 to TRBJ2-2, with 7 nucleotides matching TRBD1. The junction had 8 bases not matched to a gene; V was cut back by 4 bases and J by 6 bases. Looked up from germline, CDR1 is KGHSH and CDR2 is LQKENI. The CDR3 is 15 residues long. The CDR3 bases are TGTGCCAGCTCACTTCGACAGGGTGGGTCCGGGGAGCTGTTTTTT. Its protein is CASSLRQGGSGELFF.

J is TRBJ1-4 and V is TRBV9; 9 nucleotides agree with TRBD1. Germline CDR1 SGDLS, CDR2 YYNGEE. V dropped 3 bases and J dropped 3; count of bases not matched to a gene: 12. The CDR3 covers 18 residues. CDR3 sequence (DNA): TGTGCCAGCAGCGGAGGTCCCGGGACAGGGCTTTCTAATGAAAAACTGTTTTTT. It translates to CASSGGPGTGLSNEKLFF.

V and J are TRBV12-3 or TRBV12-4 and TRBJ1-2, with unresolved D. Trimming left V 5 bases short and J 7 bases short, with 8 bases between. CDR3 length: 11 amino acids. The CDR3: CASSLASGYTF. CDR3 sequence (DNA): TGTGCCAGCAGTCTCGCTTCTGGCTACACCTTC.